What follows is one T cell receptor (beta chain) and its context. Its target is unknown. Germline values: CDR1 SGHRS, CDR2 YFSETQ. Trimming took 7 bases from V and 1 from J, leaving 14 bases between them. The CDR3 is 14 residues long. All of the isolated RNA was reverse transcribed, so expressed TCRB transcripts were sequenced. Measured with immunoSEQ multiplex PCR; TCRdb has only the in-frame clones, and not every one. The repertoire holds roughly 150,000 clones, around 10% seen once, with 2% to 2.5% in the top ten. The data belong to a study of beta chain features in type 1 diabetes. Study observations and caveats: Junctions at VDJ sites from type 1 diabetes patients had fewer insertions and more deletions. A closer apparent resemblance between naive, central memory and Treg TCRB repertoires was seen in patients than in healthy donors.

The specimen sequenced was central memory CD4+ T cells from blood. The chain has TRBV5-1 and TRBJ1-2; maybe TRBD1 (6 bases). This clonotype originated in a man between 18 and 29 years old in good health. The CDR3 reads CASAMGDNNYGYTF. The DNA of the CDR3 is TGCGCCAGCGCAATGGGGGACAATAACTATGGCTACACCTTC.